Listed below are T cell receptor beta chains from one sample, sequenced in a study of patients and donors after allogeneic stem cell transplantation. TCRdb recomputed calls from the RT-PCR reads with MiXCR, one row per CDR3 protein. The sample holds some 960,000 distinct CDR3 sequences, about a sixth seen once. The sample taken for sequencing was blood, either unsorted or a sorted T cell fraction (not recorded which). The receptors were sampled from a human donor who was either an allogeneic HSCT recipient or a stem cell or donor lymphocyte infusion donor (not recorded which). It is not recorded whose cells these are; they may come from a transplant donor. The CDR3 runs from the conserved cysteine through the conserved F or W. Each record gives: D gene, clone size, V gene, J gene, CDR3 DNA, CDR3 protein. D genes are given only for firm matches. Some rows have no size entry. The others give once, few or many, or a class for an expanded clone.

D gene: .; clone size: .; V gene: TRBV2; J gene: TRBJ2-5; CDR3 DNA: TGTGCCAGCAGTGACGGGGGAGAGACCCAGTACTTC; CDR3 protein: CASSDGGETQYF
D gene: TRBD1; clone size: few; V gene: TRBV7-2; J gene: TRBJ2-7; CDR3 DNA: TGTGCCAGCAGCTTAGACAGGGGACGGTCCTACGAGCAGTACTTC; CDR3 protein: CASSLDRGRSYEQYF
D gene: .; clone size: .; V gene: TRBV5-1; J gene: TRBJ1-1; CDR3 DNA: TGCGCCAGCAGCCTCGTTGGGGGGGAGATGAACACTGAAGCTTTCTTT; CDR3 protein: CASSLVGGEMNTEAFF
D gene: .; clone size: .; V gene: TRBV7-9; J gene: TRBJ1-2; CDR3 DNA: TGTGCCAGCAGCCGATCGGGCTACACCTTC; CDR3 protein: CASSRSGYTF
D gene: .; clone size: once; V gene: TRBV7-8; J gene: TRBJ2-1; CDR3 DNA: TGTGCCAGCACCAAAGGACCACTTTCCAGCTCCTACAATGAGCAGTTCTTC; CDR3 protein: CASTKGPLSSSYNEQFF
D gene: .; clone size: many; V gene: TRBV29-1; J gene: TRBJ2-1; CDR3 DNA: TGCAGCGTCGGATTGGGATCCCGTTACAATGAGCAGTTCTTC; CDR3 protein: CSVGLGSRYNEQFF
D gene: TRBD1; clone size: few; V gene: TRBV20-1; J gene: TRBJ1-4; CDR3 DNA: TGCAGTGCTAGGGTTCCCGGGGGACAGAATGAAAAACTGTTTTTT; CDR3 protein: CSARVPGGQNEKLFF
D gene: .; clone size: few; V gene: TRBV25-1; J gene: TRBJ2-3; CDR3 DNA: TGTGCCAGCAGAGGTTCTCTAAGCACAGATACGCAGTATTTT; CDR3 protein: CASRGSLSTDTQYF
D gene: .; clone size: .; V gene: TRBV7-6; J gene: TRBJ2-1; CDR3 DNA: TGTGCCAGCAGCTCTAGACTAGTACTCAATGAGCAGTTCTTC; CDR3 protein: CASSSRLVLNEQFF
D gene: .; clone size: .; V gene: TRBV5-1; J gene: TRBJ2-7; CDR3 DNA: TGCGCCAGCAGCTTGGATCCGGGAAGGGACGAGCAGTACTTC; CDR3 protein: CASSLDPGRDEQYF
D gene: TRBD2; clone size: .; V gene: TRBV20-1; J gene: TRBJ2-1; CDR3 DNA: TGCAGTGCTAGAGAATCCAGCGGGAGGGCGGGGCAGTTCTTC; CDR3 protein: CSARESSGRAGQFF
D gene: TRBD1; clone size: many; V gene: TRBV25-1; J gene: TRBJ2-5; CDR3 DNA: TGTGCCAGCAGTGATCGCAGGGGGCAAGAGACCCAGTACTTC; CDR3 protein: CASSDRRGQETQYF
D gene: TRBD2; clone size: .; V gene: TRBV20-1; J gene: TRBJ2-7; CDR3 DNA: TGCAGTGCTGGGGGGACTAGCGGGGGGACCACCTACGAGCAGTACTTC; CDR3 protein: CSAGGTSGGTTYEQYF
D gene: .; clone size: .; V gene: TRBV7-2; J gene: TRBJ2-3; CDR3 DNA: TGTGCCAGCAGCTTAGTTCTCCTGCCGAGATCAGATACGCAGTATTTT; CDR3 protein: CASSLVLLPRSDTQYF
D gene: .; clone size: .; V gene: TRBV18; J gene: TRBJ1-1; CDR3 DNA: TGTGCCAGCTCCGTGAGGGAGGGAAAGAACACTGAAGCTTTCTTT; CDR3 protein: CASSVREGKNTEAFF
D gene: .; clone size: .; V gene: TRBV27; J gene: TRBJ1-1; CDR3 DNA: TGTGCCAGAGGCAGGAACACTGAAGCTTTCTTT; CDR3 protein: CARGRNTEAFF
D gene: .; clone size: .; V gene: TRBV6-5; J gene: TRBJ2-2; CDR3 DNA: TGTGCCAGCAGTTACTCGAACAGGGCGGACGGGGAGCTGTTTTTT; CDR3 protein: CASSYSNRADGELFF
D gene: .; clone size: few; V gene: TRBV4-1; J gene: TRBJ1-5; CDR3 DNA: TGCGCCAGCAGCCCCTGGGACGGAGTTAATCAGCCCCAGCATTTT; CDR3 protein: CASSPWDGVNQPQHF
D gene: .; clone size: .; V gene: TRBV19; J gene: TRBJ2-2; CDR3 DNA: TGTGCCAGTAGTACCGACAAGAACACCGGGGAGCTGTTTTTT; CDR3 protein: CASSTDKNTGELFF
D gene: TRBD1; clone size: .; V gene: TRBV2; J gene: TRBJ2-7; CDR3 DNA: TGTGCCAGCAATAAGGACAGGGGGTCGGCCGAGCAGTACTTC; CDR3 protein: CASNKDRGSAEQYF
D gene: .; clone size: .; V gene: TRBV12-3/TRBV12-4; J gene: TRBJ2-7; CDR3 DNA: TGTGCCAGCAGTTTGCCCCCCCACTACGAGCAGTACTTC; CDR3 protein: CASSLPPHYEQYF
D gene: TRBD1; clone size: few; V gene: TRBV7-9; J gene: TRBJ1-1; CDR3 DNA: TGTGCCAGCAGCTTACGCCACCAGGACAGGGACACTGAAGCTTTCTTT; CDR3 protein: CASSLRHQDRDTEAFF
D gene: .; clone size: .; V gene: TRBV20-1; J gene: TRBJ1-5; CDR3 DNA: TGCAGTGCCCATACAGGGTATAGCAATCAGCCCCAGCATTTT; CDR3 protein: CSAHTGYSNQPQHF
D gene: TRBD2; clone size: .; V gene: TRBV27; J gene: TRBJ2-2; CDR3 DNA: TGTGCCAGCAGTGCGACTAGCGGGAGGGCCGGGGAGCTGTTTTTT; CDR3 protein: CASSATSGRAGELFF
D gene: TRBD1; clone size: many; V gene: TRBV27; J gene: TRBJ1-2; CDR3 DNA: TGTGCCAGCAGTCCCGGGACAGGAGCCTATGGCTACACCTTC; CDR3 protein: CASSPGTGAYGYTF
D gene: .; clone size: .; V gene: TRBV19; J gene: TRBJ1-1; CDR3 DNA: TGTGCCAGTAGTCGACAGGTATCTCTGAACACTGAAGCTTTCTTT; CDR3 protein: CASSRQVSLNTEAFF
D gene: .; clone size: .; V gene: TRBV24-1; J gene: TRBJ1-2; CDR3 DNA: TGTGCCACCAGTGGCGCTATGGGATCTAACTATGGCTACACCTTC; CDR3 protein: CATSGAMGSNYGYTF
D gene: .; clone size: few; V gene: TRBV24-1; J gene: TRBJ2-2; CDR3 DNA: TGTGCCACCAGTGCTCGGTGGGGGACCGGGGAGCTGTTTTTT; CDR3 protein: CATSARWGTGELFF
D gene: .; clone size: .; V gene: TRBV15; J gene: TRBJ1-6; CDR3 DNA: TGTGCCACCAGCAGAGATTTGGGTTCACCCCTCCACTTT; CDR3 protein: CATSRDLGSPLHF
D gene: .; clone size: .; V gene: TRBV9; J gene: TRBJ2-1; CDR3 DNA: .; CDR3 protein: CASSVDEAVGTGIGF
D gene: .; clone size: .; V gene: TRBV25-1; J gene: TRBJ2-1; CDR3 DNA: TGTGCCAGCAGCAAACTAGCTCCCTTCTACAATGAGCAGTTCTTC; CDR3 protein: CASSKLAPFYNEQFF
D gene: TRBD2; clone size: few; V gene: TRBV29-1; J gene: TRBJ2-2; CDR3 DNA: TGCAGCGTCAGGACTAGCGGGGTAACCGCGAACACCGGGGAGCTGTTTTTT; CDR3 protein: CSVRTSGVTANTGELFF
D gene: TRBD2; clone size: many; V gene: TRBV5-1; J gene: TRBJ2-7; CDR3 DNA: TGCGCCAGCAGTACCCTAGCGGGAAACGAGCAGTACTTC; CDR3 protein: CASSTLAGNEQYF
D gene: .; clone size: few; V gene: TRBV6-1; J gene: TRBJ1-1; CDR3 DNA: TGTGCCAGCAGTCGGCAGCGGGAGTCGAACACTGAAGCTTTCTTT; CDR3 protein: CASSRQRESNTEAFF
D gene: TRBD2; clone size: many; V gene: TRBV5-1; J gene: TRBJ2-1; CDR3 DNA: TGCGCCAGCAGCACCGGGACTAGCGGGAGGGAAAAGCAGTTCTTC; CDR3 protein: CASSTGTSGREKQFF
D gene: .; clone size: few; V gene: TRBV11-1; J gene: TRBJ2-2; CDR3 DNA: TGTGCCAGCAGACAGGGACTTAACACCGGGGAGCTGTTTTTT; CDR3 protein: CASRQGLNTGELFF
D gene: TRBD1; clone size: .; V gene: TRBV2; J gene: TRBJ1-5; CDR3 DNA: TGTGCCAGCAGTGAAGGGCAGGGGGCGCGGAACAATCAGCCCCAGCATTTT; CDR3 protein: CASSEGQGARNNQPQHF
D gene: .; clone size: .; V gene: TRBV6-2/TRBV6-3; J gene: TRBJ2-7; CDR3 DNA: TGTGCCAGCTCCGCCTCCGGCGGGACCACCTACGAGCAGTACTTC; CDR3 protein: CASSASGGTTYEQYF
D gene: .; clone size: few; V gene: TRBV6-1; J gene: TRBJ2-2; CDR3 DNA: TGTGCCAGCACCCGAGGAGCGCCGAACACCGGGGAGCTGTTTTTT; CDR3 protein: CASTRGAPNTGELFF
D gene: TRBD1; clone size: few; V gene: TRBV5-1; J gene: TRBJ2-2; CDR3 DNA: TGCGCCAGCAGCTTGCGGACAGGGAGCACCGGGGAGCTGTTTTTT; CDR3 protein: CASSLRTGSTGELFF
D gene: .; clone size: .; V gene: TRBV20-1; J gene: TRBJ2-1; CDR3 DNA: TGCAGTGTCCGCTGGAGCTCCTACAATGAGCAGTTCTTC; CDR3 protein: CSVRWSSYNEQFF
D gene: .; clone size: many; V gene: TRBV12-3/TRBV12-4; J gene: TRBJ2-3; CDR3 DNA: TGTGCCAGCAGTGAATTAGCGACGGGAGTTGATTTT; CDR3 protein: CASSELATGVDF
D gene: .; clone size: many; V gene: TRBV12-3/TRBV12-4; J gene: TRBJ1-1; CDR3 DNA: TGTGCCAGCAGCCCCAAGAACACTGAAGCTTTCTTT; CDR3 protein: CASSPKNTEAFF
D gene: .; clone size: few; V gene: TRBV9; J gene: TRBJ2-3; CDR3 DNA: TGTGCCAGCAGCGTACTAGCATCAGATACGCAGTATTTT; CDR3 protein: CASSVLASDTQYF
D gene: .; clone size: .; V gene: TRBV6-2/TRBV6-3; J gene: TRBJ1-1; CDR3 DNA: TGTGCCAGCAGTTACTCTTGGGGGGATGAAGGCGCTGAAGCTTTCTTT; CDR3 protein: CASSYSWGDEGAEAFF
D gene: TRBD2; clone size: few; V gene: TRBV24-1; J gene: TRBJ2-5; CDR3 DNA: TGTGCCACCAGTGATTCCCAGCGGGGCAAAGAGACCCAGTACTTC; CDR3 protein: CATSDSQRGKETQYF
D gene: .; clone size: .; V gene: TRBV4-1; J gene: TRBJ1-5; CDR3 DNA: TGCGCCAGCAGCCAAGGGATGGGGGGTAATCAGCCCCAGCATTTT; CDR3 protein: CASSQGMGGNQPQHF
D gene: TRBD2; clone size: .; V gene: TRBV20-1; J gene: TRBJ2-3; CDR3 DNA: TGCAGTGCTAGAGATCCCCTAGCGGGAGGCACAGATACGCAGTATTTT; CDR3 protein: CSARDPLAGGTDTQYF
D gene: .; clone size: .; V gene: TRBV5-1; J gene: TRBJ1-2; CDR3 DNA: TGCGCCAGCAGTAAGGGGAACTATGGCTACACCTTC; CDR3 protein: CASSKGNYGYTF
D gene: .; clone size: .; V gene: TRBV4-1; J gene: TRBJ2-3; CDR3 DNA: TGCGCCAGCAGCCAACTCGTCCCCCGAGATACGCAGTATTTT; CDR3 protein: CASSQLVPRDTQYF
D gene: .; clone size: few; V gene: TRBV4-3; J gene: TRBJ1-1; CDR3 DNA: TGCGCCAGCAGCCAAGATACGGCTAGACTGAACACTGAAGCTTTCTTT; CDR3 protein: CASSQDTARLNTEAFF
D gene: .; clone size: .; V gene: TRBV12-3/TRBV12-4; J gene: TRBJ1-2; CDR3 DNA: TGTGCCAGCAGCCAGGGGATGGGGGGCTACACCTTC; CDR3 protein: CASSQGMGGYTF
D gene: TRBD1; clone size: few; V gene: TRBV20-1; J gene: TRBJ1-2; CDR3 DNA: TGCAGTGCCCGGAGGACAGGGCTACCAGGCGGCTACACCTTC; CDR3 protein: CSARRTGLPGGYTF
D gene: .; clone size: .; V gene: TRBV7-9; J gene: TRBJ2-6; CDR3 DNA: TGTGCCAGCGAATCCTTGACTGGGGCCAACGTCCTGACTTTC; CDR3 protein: CASESLTGANVLTF